These T cell receptor beta chains were read from a single sample in a study of beta chain features in type 1 diabetes. The repertoire was sequenced with immunoSEQ multiplex PCR; TCRdb's copy has only in-frame clones and lacks some. The sample includes approximately 170,000 clones, approximately 9.1% of them seen just once. Sequenced: central memory CD4+ T cells from blood. These receptors were collected from a woman between 18 and 29 years old in good health. The CDR3 runs from the conserved cysteine through the conserved F or W. Fields, in order: D gene, J gene, V gene, clone size, CDR3 protein, CDR3 DNA. D genes are given only for firm matches. Only some rows state a clone size, as once, few, many or a class for expanded clones.

TRBD2,TRBJ2-1,TRBV5-4,NA,CASSFYTGAGGNEQFF,TGTGCCAGCAGCTTTTATACCGGAGCGGGGGGAAATGAGCAGTTCTTC
NA,TRBJ2-3,TRBV9,few,CASSLTSGLSDTQYF,TGTGCCAGCAGCTTGACCTCCGGACTTTCAGATACGCAGTATTTT
TRBD1,TRBJ2-7,TRBV30,NA,CAWSYGTGVYEQYF,TGTGCCTGGAGTTACGGGACAGGGGTCTACGAGCAGTACTTC
NA,TRBJ1-1,TRBV11-3,NA,CASSLVREEYTEAFF,TGTGCCAGCAGCTTAGTGAGGGAAGAATACACTGAAGCTTTCTTT
TRBD1,TRBJ2-6,TRBV5-1,NA,CASSLKVTGTGADSGANVLTF,TGCGCCAGCAGCTTGAAAGTAACCGGTACAGGGGCGGACTCTGGGGCCAACGTCCTGACTTTC
TRBD1,TRBJ1-1,TRBV5-1,few,CASSEQTGNMNTEAFF,TGCGCCAGCAGCGAACAGACAGGGAACATGAACACTGAAGCTTTCTTT
NA,TRBJ1-1,TRBV7-2,few,CASSVQGMNEAFF,TGTGCCAGCAGCGTACAGGGAATGAATGAAGCTTTCTTT
TRBD1,TRBJ1-1,TRBV5-1,many,CASSWDRVETEAFF,TGCGCCAGCAGCTGGGACAGGGTGGAAACTGAAGCTTTCTTT
TRBD1,TRBJ1-1,TRBV18,few,CASSSGAGGTEAFF,TGTGCCAGCTCATCTGGGGCAGGGGGGACTGAAGCTTTCTTT
TRBD1,TRBJ2-3,TRBV4-1,few,CASSQDKDRGFTDTQYF,TGCGCCAGCAGCCAAGATAAAGACAGGGGGTTCACAGATACGCAGTATTTT
TRBD2,TRBJ2-3,TRBV7-9,few,CASSLTLAGVGDTQYF,TGTGCCAGCAGCTTAACGCTAGCGGGAGTAGGAGATACGCAGTATTTT
TRBD1,TRBJ2-2,TRBV30,NA,CACTGTGGLTGELFF,TGTGCCTGCACCGGGACAGGGGGTCTCACCGGGGAGCTGTTTTTT
TRBD1,TRBJ2-7,TRBV27,few,CASSYYRGYDYEQYF,TGTGCCAGCAGCTACTACAGGGGTTACGACTACGAGCAGTACTTC
NA,TRBJ1-2,TRBV2,many,CASSELRSYYGYTF,TGTGCCAGCAGTGAGCTCCGTAGTTACTATGGCTACACCTTC
NA,TRBJ2-1,TRBV29-1,few,CSAEGGAYNEQFF,TGCAGCGCTGAGGGGGGAGCTTACAATGAGCAGTTCTTC